This T cell receptor (beta chain) was sequenced during a study of CXCR3-negative and CXCR3-positive naive CD8 T cells. Preparation of TRB cDNA libraries relied on 5' RACE carrying UMI labels. TCRdb derives one entry per CDR3 protein from the 5' RACE reads, leaving out DNA. The sample yields approximately 100,000 distinct CDR3 sequences, of which the top ten take up roughly 0.38%. In germline, CDR1 is LNHNV, CDR2 YYDKDF (reference sequence). The CDR3 runs 13 residues. Study-wide findings and caveats: Higher TRB CDR3 hydrophobicity marked CXCR3-positive naive cells relative to CXCR3-negative naive cells. Similar TRBV-TRBJ usage characterized naive CXCR3-negative and CXCR3-positive cells; memory cells differed.

About this clonotype: Its antigen is unknown.

V usage is TRBV15 and J usage is TRBJ2-7; TCRdb's D call of TRBD1 is untestable without DNA. Sequencing was performed on naive CXCR3+ CD8+ T cells from blood. As to subset: CD45RO-CCR7+CD27+CD95- naive CD8+ T cells expressing CXCR3 (TNR3+). The sequence was collected from a human donor in good health. Some clones in this sample may be carry-over from other donors' samples. The CDR3 sequence: CATSVRQGYEQYF.